Shown below are 3 T cell receptor beta chains from a single sample sequenced in a study of blood T cell repertoires in COVID-19. TCRdb's table, derived via immunoSEQ multiplex PCR, lists solely in-frame clones and lacks some. This sample yields approximately 44,000 clones, of which approximately 90% are seen a single time; 7.5% to 9.5% belongs to the top ten. Sequenced input: peripheral blood. The receptors were sampled from a man aged 60-69 years with active COVID-19.

This chain links TRBV6-6 with TRBJ2-6; 8 bases are shared with TRBD1. There are 19 residues in the CDR3. The V gene's germline CDR1 is MNHNY and CDR2 SVGAGI (reference sequence). The V and J ends lost 5 bases and 0 bases, in that order; junction bases with no gene match: 12. The CDR3 region is CASSPRSGQDPSGANVLTF. CDR3 nucleotide sequence: TGTGCCAGCAGTCCACGTTCGGGACAGGATCCCTCTGGGGCCAACGTCCTGACTTTC.

The table lists this clone with a few counts. The rearrangement uses TRBV7-3 and TRBJ2-3; TRBD2 matches at 7 bases. The CDR3 runs to 14 residues. Germline V gene sequence: CDR1 SGHTA, CDR2 FQGTGA. The junction had 4 bases not matched to a gene; V was cut back by 5 bases and J by 2 bases. The CDR3 sequence is CASSQGLYTDTQYF. The CDR3 DNA follows: TGTGCCAGCAGCCAGGGACTATACACAGATACGCAGTATTTT.

This clone has a single count. The chain couples TRBV5-4 to TRBJ2-1; tentative D call: TRBD2 (6 bases). CDR3 length: 14 residues. Germline V gene sequence: CDR1 SGHNT, CDR2 YYREEE (reference sequence). Trimming pared 4 bases from V and 9 bases from J, leaving 17 bases between. CDR3 DNA: TGTGCCAGCAGCGATCCCCCCACGGGAGTTGAGCAGTTCTTC. Translation gives CASSDPPTGVEQFF.